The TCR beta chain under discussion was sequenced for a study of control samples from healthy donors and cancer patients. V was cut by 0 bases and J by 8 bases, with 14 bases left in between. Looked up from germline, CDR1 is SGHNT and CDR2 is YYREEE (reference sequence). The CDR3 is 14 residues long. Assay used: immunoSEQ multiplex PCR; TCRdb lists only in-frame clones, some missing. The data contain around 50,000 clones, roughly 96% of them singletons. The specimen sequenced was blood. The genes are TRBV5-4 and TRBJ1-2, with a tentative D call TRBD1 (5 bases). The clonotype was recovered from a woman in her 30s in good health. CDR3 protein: CASSLAGIRGGYTF. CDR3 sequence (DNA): TGTGCCAGCAGCTTGGCAGGGATACGTGGAGGCTACACCTTC. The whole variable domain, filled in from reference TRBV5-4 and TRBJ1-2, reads ETGVTQSPTHLIKTRGQQVTLRCSSQSGHNTVSWYQQALGQGPQFIFQYYREEENGRGNFPPRFSGLQFPNYSSELNVNALELDDSALYLCASSLAGIRGGYTFGSGTRLTVV.